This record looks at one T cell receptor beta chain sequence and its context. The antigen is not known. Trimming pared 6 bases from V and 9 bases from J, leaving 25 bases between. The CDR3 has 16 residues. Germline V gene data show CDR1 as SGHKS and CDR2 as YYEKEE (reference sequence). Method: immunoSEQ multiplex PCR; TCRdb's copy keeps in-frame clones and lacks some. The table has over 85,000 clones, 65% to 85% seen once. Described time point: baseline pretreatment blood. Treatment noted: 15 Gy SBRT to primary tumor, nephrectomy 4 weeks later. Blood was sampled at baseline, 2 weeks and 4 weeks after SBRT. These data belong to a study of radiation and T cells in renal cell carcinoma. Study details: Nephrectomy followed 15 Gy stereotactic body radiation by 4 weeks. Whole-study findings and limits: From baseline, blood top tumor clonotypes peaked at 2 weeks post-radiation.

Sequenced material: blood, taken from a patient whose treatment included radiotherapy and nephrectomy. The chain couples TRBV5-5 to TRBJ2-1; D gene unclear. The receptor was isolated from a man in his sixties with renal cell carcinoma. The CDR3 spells CASTLTGPIKTAEQFF. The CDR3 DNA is TGTGCCAGCACCCTCACCGGGCCTATAAAAACTGCTGAGCAGTTCTTC.